In this sample, the clone carrying this TCR beta chain turned up once. CD45RA-negative memory and CD45RA+ naive subsets were split from the CD4+ cells. This sample was taken from a study of shared clonotypes between healthy human individuals. V shed 6 bases and J shed 0 bases, with 9 bases lying between them. Germline assignment: CDR1 MDHEN and CDR2 SYDVKM. This CDR3 spans 14 amino acids. Profiling relied on immunoSEQ multiplex PCR, and the TCRdb table lists in-frame clones only, not all of them. The sample contains some 1.5 million clones, 95% to 99% of which appear only once. The sequence was collected from a man aged 25-40 years in good health. This chain uses TRBV28 with TRBJ2-1; maybe TRBD2 (6 bases). Specimen: naive CD4+ T cells sorted from blood. Stated subset: CD45RA+ positively selected. The CDR3 loop is CASSSGPSYNEQFF. The CDR3 nucleotides read TGTGCCAGCAGCAGCGGGCCCTCCTACAATGAGCAGTTCTTC.